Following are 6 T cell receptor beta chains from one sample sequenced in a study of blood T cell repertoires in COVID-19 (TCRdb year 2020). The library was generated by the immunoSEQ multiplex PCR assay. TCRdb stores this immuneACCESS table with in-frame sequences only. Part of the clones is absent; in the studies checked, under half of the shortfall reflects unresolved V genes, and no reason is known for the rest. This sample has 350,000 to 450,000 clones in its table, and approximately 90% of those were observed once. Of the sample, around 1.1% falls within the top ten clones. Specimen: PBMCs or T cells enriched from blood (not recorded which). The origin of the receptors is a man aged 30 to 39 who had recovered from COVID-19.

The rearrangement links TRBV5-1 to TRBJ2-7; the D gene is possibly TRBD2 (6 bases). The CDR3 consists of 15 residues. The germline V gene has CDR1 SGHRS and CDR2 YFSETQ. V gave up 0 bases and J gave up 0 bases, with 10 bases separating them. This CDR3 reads CASSLELALSYEQYF. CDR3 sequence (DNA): TGCGCCAGCAGCTTGGAGCTAGCGCTCTCCTACGAGCAGTACTTC.

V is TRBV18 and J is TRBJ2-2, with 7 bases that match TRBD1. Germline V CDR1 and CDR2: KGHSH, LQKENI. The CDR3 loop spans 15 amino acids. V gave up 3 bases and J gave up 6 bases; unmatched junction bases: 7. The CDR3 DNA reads TGTGCCAGCTCACCCCGGGACAGTACGCCCGGGGAGCTGTTTTTT. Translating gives CASSPRDSTPGELFF.

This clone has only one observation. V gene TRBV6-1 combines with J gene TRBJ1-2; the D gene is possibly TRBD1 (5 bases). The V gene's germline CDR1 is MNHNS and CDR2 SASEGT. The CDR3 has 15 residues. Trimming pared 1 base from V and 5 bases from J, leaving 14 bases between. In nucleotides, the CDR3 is TGTGCCAGCAGTGAAGTGTTGGGGCAGATTTATGGCTACACCTTC. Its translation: CASSEVLGQIYGYTF.

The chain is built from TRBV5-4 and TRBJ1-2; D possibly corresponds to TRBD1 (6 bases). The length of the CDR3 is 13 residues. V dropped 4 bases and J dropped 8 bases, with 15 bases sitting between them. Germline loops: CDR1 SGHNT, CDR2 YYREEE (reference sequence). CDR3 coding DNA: TGTGCCAGCAGCCGGGGACGGACAGAAGGCTACACCTTC. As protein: CASSRGRTEGYTF.

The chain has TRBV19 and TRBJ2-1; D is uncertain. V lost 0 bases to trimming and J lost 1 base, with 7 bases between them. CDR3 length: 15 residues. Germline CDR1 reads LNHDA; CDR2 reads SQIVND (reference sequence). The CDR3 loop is CASSIDPSSYNEQFF. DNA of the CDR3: TGTGCCAGTAGTATAGATCCCAGTTCCTACAATGAGCAGTTCTTC.

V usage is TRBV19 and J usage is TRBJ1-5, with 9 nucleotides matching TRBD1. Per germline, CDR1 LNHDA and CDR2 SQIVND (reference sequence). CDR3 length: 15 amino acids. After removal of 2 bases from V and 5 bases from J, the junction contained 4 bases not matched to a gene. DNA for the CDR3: TGTGCCAGTAGTATACCGGGGGACAGGGATCAGCCCCAGCATTTT. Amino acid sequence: CASSIPGDRDQPQHF.